This T cell receptor beta chain stems from a study of T cell responses to AZD1222 COVID-19 vaccine. The CDR3 loop spans 15 amino acids. Losses at the gene ends were 5 bases for V and 8 bases for J; bases not matched to a gene: 13. Germline V gives CDR1 PRHDT, CDR2 FYEKMQ (reference sequence). The table came from immunoSEQ multiplex PCR; TCRdb's copy has only in-frame clones and leaves some out. This sample has around 72,000 clones, with more than 75% found just once. This rearrangement joins TRBV13 to TRBJ1-2; 8 positions match TRBD1. The sequencing here drew on peripheral blood, taken on day 0 of AZD1222 vaccination. The origin of this receptor is an adult in good health. The CDR3 is CASSHSTTRGLGYTF. The CDR3 DNA follows: TGTGCCAGCAGCCACTCAACTACCAGGGGGCTAGGCTACACCTTC.